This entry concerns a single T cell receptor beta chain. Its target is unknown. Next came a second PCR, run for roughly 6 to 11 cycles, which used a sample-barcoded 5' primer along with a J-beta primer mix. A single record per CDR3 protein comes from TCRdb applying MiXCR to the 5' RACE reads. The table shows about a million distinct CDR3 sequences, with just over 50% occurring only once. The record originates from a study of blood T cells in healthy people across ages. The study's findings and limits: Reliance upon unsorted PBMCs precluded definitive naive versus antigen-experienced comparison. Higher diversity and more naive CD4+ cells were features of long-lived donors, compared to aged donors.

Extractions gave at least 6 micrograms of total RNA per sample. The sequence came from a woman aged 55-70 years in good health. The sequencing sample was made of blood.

CDR3 DNA: TGCGCCAGCAGCCAAGAGGGAATGACCTACGAGCAGTACTTC. Translating gives CASSQEGMTYEQYF. V usage is TRBV4-1 and J usage is TRBJ2-7; D gene unclear. The ends were cut back, 0 bases at V and 2 bases at J, with 8 bases in the middle. CDR1 is MGHRA and CDR2 is YSYEKL in the germline V gene. The CDR3 covers 14 residues.